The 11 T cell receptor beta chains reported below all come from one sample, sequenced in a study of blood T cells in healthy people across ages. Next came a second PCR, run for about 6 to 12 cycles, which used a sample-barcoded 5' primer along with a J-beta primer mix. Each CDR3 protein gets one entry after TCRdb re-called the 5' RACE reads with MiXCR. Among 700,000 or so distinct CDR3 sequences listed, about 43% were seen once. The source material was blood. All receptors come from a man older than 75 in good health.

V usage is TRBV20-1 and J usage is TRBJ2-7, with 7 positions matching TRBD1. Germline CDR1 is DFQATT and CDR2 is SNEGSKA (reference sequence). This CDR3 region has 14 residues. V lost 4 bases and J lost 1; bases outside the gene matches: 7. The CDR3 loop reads CSAKRDSKSYEQYF. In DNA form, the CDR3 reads TGCAGTGCTAAACGGGACAGTAAATCCTACGAGCAGTACTTC.

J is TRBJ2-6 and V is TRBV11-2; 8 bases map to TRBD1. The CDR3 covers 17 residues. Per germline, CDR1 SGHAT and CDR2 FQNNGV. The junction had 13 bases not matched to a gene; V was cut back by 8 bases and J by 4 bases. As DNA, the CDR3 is TGTGCCAGCCCCCGGACAGGGAGTCTAGCGGGGGCCAACGTCCTGACTTTC. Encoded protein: CASPRTGSLAGANVLTF.

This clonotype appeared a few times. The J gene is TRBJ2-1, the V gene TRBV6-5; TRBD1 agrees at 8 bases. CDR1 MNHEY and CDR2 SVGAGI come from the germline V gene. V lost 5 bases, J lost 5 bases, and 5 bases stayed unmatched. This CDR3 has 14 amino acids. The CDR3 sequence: CASSQRTGNNEQFF. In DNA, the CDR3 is TGTGCCAGCAGTCAAAGGACAGGGAACAATGAGCAGTTCTTC.

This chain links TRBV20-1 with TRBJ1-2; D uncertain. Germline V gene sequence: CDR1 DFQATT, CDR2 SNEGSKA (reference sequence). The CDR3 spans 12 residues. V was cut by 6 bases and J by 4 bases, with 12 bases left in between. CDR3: CSAEKGAYGYTF. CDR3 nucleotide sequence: TGCAGTGCGGAAAAGGGTGCCTATGGCTACACCTTC.

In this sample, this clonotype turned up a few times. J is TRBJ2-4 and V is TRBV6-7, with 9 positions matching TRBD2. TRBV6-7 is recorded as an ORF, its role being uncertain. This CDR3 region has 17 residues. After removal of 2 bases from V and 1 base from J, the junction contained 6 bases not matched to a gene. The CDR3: CASSYAAGGPAKNIQYF. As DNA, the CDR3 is TGTGCCAGCAGTTACGCGGCGGGAGGGCCTGCCAAAAACATTCAGTACTTC.

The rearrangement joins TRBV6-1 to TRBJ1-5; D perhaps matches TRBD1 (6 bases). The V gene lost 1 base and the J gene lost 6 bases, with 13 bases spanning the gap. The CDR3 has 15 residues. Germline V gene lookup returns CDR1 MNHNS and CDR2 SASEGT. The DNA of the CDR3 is TGTGCCAGCAGTGAAGGGGGGCAGGGGAGTCAGCCCCAGCATTTT. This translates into CASSEGGQGSQPQHF.

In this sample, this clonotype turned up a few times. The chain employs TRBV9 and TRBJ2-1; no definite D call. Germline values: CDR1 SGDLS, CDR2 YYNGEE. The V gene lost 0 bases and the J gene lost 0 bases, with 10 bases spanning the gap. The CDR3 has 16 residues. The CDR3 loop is CASSVGYDRSYNEQFF. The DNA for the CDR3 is TGTGCCAGCAGCGTAGGGTATGATCGCTCCTACAATGAGCAGTTCTTC.

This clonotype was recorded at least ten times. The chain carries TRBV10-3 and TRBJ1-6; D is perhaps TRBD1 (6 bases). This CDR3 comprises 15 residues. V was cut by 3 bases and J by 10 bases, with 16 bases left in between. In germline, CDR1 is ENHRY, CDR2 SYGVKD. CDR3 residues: CAISDEGGFRSPLHF. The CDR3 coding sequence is TGTGCCATCAGTGACGAGGGGGGGTTTAGGTCACCCCTCCACTTT.

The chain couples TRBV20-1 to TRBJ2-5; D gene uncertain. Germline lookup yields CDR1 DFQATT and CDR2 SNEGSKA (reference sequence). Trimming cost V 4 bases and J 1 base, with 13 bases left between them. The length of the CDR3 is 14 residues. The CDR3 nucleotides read TGCAGTGCTACAGAAAACAACTTCCAAGAGACCCAGTACTTC. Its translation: CSATENNFQETQYF.

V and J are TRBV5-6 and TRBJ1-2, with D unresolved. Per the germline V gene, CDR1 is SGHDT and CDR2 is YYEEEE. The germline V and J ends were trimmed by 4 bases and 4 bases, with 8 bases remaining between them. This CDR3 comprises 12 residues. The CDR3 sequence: CASSQSRYGYTF. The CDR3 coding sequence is TGTGCCAGCAGCCAATCCCGCTATGGCTACACCTTC.

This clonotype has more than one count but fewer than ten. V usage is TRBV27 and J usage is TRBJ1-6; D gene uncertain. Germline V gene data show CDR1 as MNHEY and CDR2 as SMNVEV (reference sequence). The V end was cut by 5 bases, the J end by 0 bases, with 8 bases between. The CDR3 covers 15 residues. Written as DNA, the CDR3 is TGTGCCAGCAGTCTCCGGCTCTCCTATAATTCACCCCTCCACTTT. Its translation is CASSLRLSYNSPLHF.